This TCR beta chain derives from a study of blood T cell repertoires in COVID-19. Across the whole study: Sites in the United States, Italy and Spain provided acute and convalescent COVID-19 samples. PBMCs, B-cell-depleted T cells, or T cells were the source of the cDNA or gDNA that made up the material.

The V gene lost 0 bases and the J gene lost 3 bases, with 9 bases spanning the gap. The germline V gene has CDR1 GTSNPN and CDR2 SVGIG (reference sequence). The length of the CDR3 is 13 residues. Method: immunoSEQ multiplex PCR; TCRdb's copy keeps in-frame clones and lacks some. This table has a few hundred thousand clones, roughly 90% appearing once. Sequencing was performed on peripheral blood. The genes are TRBV30 and TRBJ2-7; maybe TRBD1 (5 bases). The clonotype originates from a woman aged 45-60 years who had recovered from COVID-19. The CDR3 loop reads CAWSVKGVYEQYF. CDR3 nucleotide sequence: TGTGCCTGGAGTGTAAAAGGGGTCTACGAGCAGTACTTC.